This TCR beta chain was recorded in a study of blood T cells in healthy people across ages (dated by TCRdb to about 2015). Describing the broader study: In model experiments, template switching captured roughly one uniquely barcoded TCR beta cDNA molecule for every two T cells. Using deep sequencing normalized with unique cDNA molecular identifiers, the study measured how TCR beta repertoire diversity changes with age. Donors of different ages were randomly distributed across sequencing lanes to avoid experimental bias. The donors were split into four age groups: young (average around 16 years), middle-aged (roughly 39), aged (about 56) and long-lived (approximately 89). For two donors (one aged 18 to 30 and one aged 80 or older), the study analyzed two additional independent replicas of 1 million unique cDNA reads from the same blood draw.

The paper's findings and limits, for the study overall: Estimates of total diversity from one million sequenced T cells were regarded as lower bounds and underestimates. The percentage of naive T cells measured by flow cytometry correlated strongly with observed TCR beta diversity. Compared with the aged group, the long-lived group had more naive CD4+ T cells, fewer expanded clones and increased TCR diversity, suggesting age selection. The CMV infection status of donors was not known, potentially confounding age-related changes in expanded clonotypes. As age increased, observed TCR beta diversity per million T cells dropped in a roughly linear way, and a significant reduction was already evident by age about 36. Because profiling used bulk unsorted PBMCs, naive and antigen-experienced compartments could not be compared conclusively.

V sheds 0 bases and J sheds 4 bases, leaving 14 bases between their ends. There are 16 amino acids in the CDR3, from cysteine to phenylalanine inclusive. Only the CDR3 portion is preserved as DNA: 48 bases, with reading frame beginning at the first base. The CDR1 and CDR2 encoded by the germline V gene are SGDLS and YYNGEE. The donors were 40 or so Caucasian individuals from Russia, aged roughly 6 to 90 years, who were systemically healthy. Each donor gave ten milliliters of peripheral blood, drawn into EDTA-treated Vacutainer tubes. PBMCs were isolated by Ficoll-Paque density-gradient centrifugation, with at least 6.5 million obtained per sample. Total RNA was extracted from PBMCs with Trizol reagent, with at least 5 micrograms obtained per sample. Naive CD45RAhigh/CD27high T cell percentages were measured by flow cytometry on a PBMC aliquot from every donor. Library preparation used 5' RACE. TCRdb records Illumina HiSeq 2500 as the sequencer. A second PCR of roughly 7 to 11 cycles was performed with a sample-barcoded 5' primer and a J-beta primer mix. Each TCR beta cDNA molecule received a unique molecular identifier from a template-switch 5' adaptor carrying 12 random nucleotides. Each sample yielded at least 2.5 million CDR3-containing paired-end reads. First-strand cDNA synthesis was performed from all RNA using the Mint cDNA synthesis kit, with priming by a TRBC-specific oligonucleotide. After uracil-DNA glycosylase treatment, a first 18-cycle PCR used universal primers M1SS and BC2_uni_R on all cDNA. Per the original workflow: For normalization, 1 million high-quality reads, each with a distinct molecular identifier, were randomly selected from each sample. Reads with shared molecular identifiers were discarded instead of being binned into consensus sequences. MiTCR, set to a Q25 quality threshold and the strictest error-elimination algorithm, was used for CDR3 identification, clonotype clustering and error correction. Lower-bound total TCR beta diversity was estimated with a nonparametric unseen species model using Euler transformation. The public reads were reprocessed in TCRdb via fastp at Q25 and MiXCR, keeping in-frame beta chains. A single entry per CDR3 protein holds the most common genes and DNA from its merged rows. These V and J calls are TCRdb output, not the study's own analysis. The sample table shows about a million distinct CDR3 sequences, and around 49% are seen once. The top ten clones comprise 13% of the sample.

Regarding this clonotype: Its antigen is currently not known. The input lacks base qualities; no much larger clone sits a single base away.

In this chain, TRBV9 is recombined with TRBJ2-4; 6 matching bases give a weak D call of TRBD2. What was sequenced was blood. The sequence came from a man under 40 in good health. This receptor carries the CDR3 CASSVDGGTYKNIQYF. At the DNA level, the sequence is TGTGCCAGCAGCGTAGATGGGGGGACCTATAAAAACATTCAGTACTTC.